The clone carrying this TCR beta chain has more than one count but fewer than ten. This sample was taken from a study of regulatory T cells in long-lasting Graves disease. After removal of 5 bases from V and 4 bases from J, the junction contained 8 bases not matched to a gene. This CDR3 comprises 16 residues. The germline CDR1 and CDR2 sequences are MNHEY and SVGEGT. Noted time point: newly diagnosed GD, antithyroid drugs for less than 3 months. There was RNA extracted from PBMCs, and the TCR library was made from it. Arm-PCR with iRepertoire HTBI primers amplified the CDR3 regions for these TCR beta libraries. TCRdb reprocessed the multiplex PCR reads via MiXCR and lists one record per CDR3 protein. The table records more than 300,000 distinct CDR3 sequences, 15% to 20% of them present only once. The same sample was also used in a study of T cells in Graves' hyperthyroidism and ophthalmopathy. That source notes: Graves' hyperthyroidism qualified as stable when ophthalmopathy did not progress within 18 months.

The origin of this receptor is a woman under 30 with Graves disease. The V call is TRBV6-2 or TRBV6-3, the J call TRBJ2-1, with 10 bases matching TRBD2. The sequencing used peripheral blood mononuclear cells (PBMCs), collected at new diagnosis, from a patient treated with antithyroid drugs. The CDR3 loop is CASSEVGSGRYNEQFF. CDR3 nucleotides: TGTGCCAGCAGTGAAGTCGGTAGCGGGAGGTACAATGAGCAGTTCTTC.